Below, one TCR beta chain is given with its context. The data originate from a study of tissue T cells after allogeneic stem cell transplantation. With V trimmed by 2 bases and J by 9 bases, 13 bases remained unmatched. Germline assignment: CDR1 SGHDN and CDR2 FVKESK. This CDR3 region has 16 residues. The table came from immunoSEQ multiplex PCR; TCRdb's copy has only in-frame clones and leaves some out. The profile covers over 25,000 clones, with about 85% appearing a single time and more than 3% taken by the ten largest. The receptor comes from a woman between 18 and 49 years old who later had graft-versus-host disease after an allogeneic stem cell transplant. The gene calls are TRBV14 and TRBJ2-1; 7 nucleotides line up with TRBD1. Sample: blood, taken before transplantation. The CDR3 sequence is CASSQPGQLRNTEQFF. The CDR3 DNA follows: TGTGCCAGCAGCCAACCGGGACAGCTTCGGAACACTGAGCAGTTCTTC.